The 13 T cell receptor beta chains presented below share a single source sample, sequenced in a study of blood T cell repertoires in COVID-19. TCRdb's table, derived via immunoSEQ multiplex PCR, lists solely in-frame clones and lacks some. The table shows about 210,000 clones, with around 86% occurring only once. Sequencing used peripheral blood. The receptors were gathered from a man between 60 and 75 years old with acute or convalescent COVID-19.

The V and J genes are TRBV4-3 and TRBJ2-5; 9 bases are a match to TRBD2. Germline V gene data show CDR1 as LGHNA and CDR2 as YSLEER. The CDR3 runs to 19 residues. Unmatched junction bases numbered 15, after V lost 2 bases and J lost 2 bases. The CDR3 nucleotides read TGCGCCAGCAGCCAACTGGCGGGGGGGTTGTCCCGCAAACAAGAGACCCAGTACTTC. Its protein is CASSQLAGGLSRKQETQYF.

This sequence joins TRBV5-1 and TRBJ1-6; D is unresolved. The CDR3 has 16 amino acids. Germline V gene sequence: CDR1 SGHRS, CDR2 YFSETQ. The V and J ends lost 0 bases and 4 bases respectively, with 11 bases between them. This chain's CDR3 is CASSLAGIRYNSPLHF. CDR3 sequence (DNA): TGCGCCAGCAGCTTGGCCGGAATCAGGTATAATTCACCCCTCCACTTT.

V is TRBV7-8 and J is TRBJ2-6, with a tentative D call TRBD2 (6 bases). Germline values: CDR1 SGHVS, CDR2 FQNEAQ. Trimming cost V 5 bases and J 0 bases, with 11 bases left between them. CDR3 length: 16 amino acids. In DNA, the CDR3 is TGTGCCAGCAGCCAGGTGGGGGGCTCTGGGGCCAACGTCCTGACTTTC. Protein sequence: CASSQVGGSGANVLTF.

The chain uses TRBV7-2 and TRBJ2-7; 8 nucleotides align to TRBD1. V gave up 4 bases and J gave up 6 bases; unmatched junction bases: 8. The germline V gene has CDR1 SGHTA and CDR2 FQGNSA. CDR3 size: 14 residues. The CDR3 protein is CASSSDRGSAEQYF. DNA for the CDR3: TGTGCCAGCAGCTCTGACAGGGGATCGGCCGAGCAGTACTTC.

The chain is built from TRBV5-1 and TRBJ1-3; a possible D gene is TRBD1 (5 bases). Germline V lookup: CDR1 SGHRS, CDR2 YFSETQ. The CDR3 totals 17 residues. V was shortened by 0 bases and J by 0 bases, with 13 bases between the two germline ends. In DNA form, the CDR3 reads TGCGCCAGCAGCTTGGGTGGGACTGTGAGCTCTGGAAACACCATATATTTT. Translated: CASSLGGTVSSGNTIYF.

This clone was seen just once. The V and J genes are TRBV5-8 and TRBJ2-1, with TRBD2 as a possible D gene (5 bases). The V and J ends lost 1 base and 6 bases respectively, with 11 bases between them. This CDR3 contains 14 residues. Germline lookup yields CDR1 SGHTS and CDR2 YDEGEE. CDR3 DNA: TGTGCCAGCAGCTTGAGGTCACTAGGCAATGAGCAGTTCTTC. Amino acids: CASSLRSLGNEQFF.

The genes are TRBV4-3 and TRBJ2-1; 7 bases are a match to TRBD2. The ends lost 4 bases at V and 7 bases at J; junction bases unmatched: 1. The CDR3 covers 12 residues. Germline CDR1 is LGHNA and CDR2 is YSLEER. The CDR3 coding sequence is TGCGCCAGCAGCCGGACTAGGAATGAGCAGTTCTTC. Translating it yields CASSRTRNEQFF.

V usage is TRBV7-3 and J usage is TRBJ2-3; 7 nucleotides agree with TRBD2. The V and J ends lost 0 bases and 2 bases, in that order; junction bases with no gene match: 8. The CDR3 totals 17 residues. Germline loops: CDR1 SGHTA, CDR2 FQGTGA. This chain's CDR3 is CASSLTDGGTHTDTQYF. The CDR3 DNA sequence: TGTGCCAGCAGCTTAACGGACGGGGGGACCCACACAGATACGCAGTATTTT.

The CDR3 sequence: CASSRPPGQNNEQFF. As DNA, the CDR3 is TGTGCCAGCTCACGACCCCCGGGACAGAACAATGAGCAGTTCTTC. V gene TRBV18 combines with J gene TRBJ2-1, with TRBD1 matching 7 bases. Germline loops: CDR1 KGHSH, CDR2 LQKENI. V dropped 4 bases and J dropped 5; count of bases not matched to a gene: 8. This CDR3 region has 15 residues. Based on the CDR3 plus reference TRBV18 and TRBJ2-1, the full variable domain is NAGVMQNPRHLVRRRGQEARLRCSPMKGHSHVYWYRQLPEEGLKFMVYLQKENIIDESGMPKERFSAEFPKEGPSILRIQQVVRGDSAAYFCASSRPPGQNNEQFFGPGTRLTVL.

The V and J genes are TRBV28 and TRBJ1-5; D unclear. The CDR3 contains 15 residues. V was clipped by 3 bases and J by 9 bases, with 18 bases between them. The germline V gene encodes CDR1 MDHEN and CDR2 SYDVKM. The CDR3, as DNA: TGTGCCAGCAGTTTGGGTCCCCCCGGGAGGTGGCCCCAGCATTTT. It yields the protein CASSLGPPGRWPQHF.

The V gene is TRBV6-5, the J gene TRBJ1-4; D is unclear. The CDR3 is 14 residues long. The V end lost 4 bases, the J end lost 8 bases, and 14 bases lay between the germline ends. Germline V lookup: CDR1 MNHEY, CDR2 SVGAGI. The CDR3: CASSSATDYEKLFF. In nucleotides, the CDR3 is TGTGCCAGCAGTTCGGCCACGGACTACGAAAAACTGTTTTTT.

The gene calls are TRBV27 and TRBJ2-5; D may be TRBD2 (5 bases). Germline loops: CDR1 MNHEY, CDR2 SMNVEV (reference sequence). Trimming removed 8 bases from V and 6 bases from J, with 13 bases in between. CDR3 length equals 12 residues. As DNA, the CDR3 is TGTGCCAGCGGTCGGGGTCCAAAGACCCAGTACTTC. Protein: CASGRGPKTQYF.

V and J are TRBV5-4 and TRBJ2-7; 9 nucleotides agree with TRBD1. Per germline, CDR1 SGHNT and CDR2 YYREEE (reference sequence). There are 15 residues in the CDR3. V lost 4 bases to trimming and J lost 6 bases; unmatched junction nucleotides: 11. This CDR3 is CASSQTGTGNGEQYF. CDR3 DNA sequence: TGTGCCAGCAGCCAAACCGGGACAGGGAACGGCGAGCAGTACTTC.